This T cell receptor (beta chain) was recovered during a study of a mutant IDH1 vaccine in newly diagnosed glioma. Background on the study: Vaccine administration was initiated 4-6 weeks following radiotherapy alone, or with temozolomide cycles. Most patients had radiochemotherapy with temozolomide before enrollment; others had one alone.

V was pared by 6 bases and J by 6 bases, with 14 bases between. The germline V gene encodes CDR1 MNHEY and CDR2 SMNVEV (reference sequence). CDR3 length equals 14 residues. Specified time point: week 23, last vaccination. The vaccine gave 300 ug of a 20-mer mutant IDH1 peptide subcutaneously per dose. Study-level points and caveats: It was over 85% of patients that developed vaccine-induced immune responses. Top-clonotype changes in peripheral T cells seemed unrelated to pseudoprogression.

The repertoire was sequenced with immunoSEQ multiplex PCR; TCRdb's copy has only in-frame clones and lacks some. The data hold over 35,000 clones, with roughly 80% observed a single time. This clone was observed once. The antigen is undetermined. This receptor was identified in a woman aged 18 to 35 with glioma. Some clones in this sample may be carry-over from other donors' samples. The material sequenced was PBMCs, taken from a glioma patient whose treatment included an IDH1 peptide vaccine. The chain is built from TRBV27 and TRBJ1-4, with D unclear. Written as DNA, the CDR3 is TGTGCCAGCAGCCCCAATGTGTTATATGAAAAACTGTTTTTT. Its translation is CASSPNVLYEKLFF.